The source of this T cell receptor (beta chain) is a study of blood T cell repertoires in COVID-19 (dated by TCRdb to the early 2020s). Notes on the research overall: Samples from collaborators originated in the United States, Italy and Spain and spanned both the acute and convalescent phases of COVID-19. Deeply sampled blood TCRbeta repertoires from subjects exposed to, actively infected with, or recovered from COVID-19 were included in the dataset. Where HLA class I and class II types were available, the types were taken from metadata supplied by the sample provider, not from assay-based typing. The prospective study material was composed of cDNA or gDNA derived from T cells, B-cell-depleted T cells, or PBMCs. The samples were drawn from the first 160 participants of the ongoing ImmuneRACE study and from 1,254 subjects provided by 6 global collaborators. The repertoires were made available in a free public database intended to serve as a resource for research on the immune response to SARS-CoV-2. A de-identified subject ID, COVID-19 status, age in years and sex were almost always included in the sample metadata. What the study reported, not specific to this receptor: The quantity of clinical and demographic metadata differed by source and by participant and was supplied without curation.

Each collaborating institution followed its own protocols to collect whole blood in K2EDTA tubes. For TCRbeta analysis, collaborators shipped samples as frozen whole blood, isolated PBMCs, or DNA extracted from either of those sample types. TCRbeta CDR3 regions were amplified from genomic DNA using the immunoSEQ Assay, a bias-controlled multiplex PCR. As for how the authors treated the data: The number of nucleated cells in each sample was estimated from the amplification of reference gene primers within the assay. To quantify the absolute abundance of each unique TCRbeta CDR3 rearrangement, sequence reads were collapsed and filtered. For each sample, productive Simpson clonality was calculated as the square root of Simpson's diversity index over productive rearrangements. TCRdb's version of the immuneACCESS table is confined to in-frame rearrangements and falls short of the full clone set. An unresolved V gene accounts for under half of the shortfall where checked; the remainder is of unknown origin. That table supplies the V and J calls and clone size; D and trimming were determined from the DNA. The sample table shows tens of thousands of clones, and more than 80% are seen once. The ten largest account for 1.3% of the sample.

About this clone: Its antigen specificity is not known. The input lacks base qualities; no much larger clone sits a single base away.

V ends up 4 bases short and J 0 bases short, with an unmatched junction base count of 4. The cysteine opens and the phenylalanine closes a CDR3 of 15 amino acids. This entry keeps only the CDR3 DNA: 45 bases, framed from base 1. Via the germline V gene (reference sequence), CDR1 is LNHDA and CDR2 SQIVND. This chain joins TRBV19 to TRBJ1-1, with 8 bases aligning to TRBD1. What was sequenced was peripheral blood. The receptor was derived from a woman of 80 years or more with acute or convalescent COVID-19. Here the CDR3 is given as CASSTRQGMNTEAFF. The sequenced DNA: TGTGCCAGTAGTACCCGACAGGGGATGAACACTGAAGCTTTCTTT.